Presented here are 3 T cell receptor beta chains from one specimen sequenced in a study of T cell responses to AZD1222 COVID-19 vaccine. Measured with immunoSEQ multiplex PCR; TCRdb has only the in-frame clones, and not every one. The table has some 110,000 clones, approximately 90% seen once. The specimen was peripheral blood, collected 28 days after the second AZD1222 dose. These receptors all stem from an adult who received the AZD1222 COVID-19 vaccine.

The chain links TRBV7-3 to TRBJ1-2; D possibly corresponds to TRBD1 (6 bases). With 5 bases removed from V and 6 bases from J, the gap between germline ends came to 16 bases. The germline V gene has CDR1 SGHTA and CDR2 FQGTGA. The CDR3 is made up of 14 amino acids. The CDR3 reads CASSQDQGMDGYTF. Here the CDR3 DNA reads TGTGCCAGCAGCCAAGATCAGGGGATGGATGGCTACACCTTC.

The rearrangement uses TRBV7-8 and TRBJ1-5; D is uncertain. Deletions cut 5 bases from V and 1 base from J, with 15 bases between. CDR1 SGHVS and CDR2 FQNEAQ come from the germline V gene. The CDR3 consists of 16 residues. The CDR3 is CASSRRSATSNQPQHF. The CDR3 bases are TGTGCCAGCAGCCGACGATCAGCAACAAGCAATCAGCCCCAGCATTTT.

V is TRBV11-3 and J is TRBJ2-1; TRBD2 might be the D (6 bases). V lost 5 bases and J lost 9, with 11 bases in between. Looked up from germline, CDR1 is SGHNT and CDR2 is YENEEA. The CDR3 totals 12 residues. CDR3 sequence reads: CASSPYGGEQFF. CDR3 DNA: TGTGCCAGCAGCCCTTACGGGGGTGAGCAGTTCTTC.